Listed below are T cell receptor beta chains from one sample, sequenced in a study of blood T cell repertoires in COVID-19. Only in-frame clones appear in the TCRdb table, and some are missing; sequencing was by immunoSEQ multiplex PCR. Seen here are approximately 150,000 clones, around three quarters observed once, and the top ten hold roughly 15%. The sequenced sample consisted of peripheral blood. The source is a man over 45 with acute or convalescent COVID-19. Each CDR3 is given with its conserved first and last residue. A D gene is named only where the DNA matches it firmly.

CDR3 protein	V gene	D gene	J gene
CASSDGQGTTEAFF	TRBV2	NA	TRBJ1-1
CASSSQGAVAGELFF	TRBV7-8	TRBD1	TRBJ2-2
CASSQEQSTGQGIQETQYF	TRBV4-1	TRBD1	TRBJ2-5
CASSLGATSGAYNEQFF	TRBV11-3	TRBD2	TRBJ2-1
CASSVAWGQGPETQYF	TRBV9	TRBD1	TRBJ2-5
CAIRAVTGGGTDTQYF	TRBV10-3	TRBD1	TRBJ2-3
CASSRAGGGETQYF	TRBV3-1/TRBV3-2	TRBD2	TRBJ2-5
CASQRGASPYNEQFF	TRBV2	TRBD2	TRBJ2-1
CASSPGGPDTQYF	TRBV19	TRBD2	TRBJ2-3
CSARESEGWFF	TRBV20-1	NA	TRBJ1-4
CASTPGGWDTEAFF	TRBV6-5	NA	TRBJ1-1
CASGLSGAAGTIYF	TRBV12-5	NA	TRBJ1-3
CASSESQVYGVAQYF	TRBV10-1	NA	TRBJ2-5
CASSSRSGGYEQYF	TRBV11-2	TRBD2	TRBJ2-7
CAWSVQTGHSNSPLHF	TRBV30	NA	TRBJ1-6
CASSLEGGWNTEAFF	TRBV11-2	TRBD1	TRBJ1-1
CAGTIAGSYNEQFF	TRBV19	TRBD2	TRBJ2-1
CASSSREGQGIGTGELFF	TRBV4-1	TRBD1	TRBJ2-2
CASSLQGSGYTF	TRBV12-3/TRBV12-4	NA	TRBJ1-2
CASSLGQVPQETQYF	TRBV5-1	NA	TRBJ2-5
CASSLREGNSPLHF	TRBV27	NA	TRBJ1-6
CASSRADRTSTEAFF	TRBV5-6	NA	TRBJ1-1
CASSPGPLNYGYTF	TRBV7-3	NA	TRBJ1-2
CASSDRPRREAFF	TRBV7-9	NA	TRBJ1-1
CASRGTSGAGELFF	TRBV2	NA	TRBJ2-2
CASSESGREDTQYF	TRBV10-1	NA	TRBJ2-3
CASRGQGGGYTF	TRBV19	TRBD1	TRBJ1-2
CASSQVEDTIYF	TRBV14	NA	TRBJ1-3
CAWSVAWTGTGGYTF	TRBV30	TRBD1	TRBJ1-2
CAISEMLAGGDAIYEQYF	TRBV10-3	TRBD2	TRBJ2-7
CASSESHYGYTF	TRBV6-1	NA	TRBJ1-2
CASTTGVEQFF	TRBV6-5	TRBD1	TRBJ2-1
CASKRDIDYEQYF	TRBV2	NA	TRBJ2-7
CASNIRTGEGQPQHF	TRBV27	TRBD1	TRBJ1-5
CAIRGDSSYQPQHF	TRBV10-3	TRBD1	TRBJ1-5
CASSDGTPSTDTQYF	TRBV5-1	NA	TRBJ2-3
CASSLETGNTEAFF	TRBV5-1	NA	TRBJ1-1
CASSQDRIASYGYTF	TRBV4-1	NA	TRBJ1-2
CASSFTTGDYGYTF	TRBV5-4	TRBD1	TRBJ1-2
CASSVEWSSYEQYF	TRBV9	NA	TRBJ2-7
CAWSRVGWSYAFF	TRBV30	NA	TRBJ1-1
CASSRNRGYEQYF	TRBV12-3/TRBV12-4	TRBD1	TRBJ2-7
CATSPGRRLDEQFF	TRBV24-1	NA	TRBJ2-1
CASSGQGTGTQYF	TRBV12-3/TRBV12-4	TRBD1	TRBJ2-5
CASRIGQGEWETQYF	TRBV2	TRBD1	TRBJ2-5
CAIRNSRTGDTEAFF	TRBV10-3	NA	TRBJ1-1
CATSVHRGNSPLHF	TRBV24-1	TRBD1	TRBJ1-6
CASSPPSGGVHNEQFF	TRBV18	TRBD2	TRBJ2-1
CASSESSSEQYF	TRBV2	NA	TRBJ2-7
CASRTGAARGYGYTF	TRBV6-5	TRBD1	TRBJ1-2
CASSLVAGEWTSTDTQYF	TRBV27	TRBD2	TRBJ2-3
CASSPSWTGGATDTQYF	TRBV5-6	TRBD1	TRBJ2-3
CATSIVSQDIQYF	TRBV15	NA	TRBJ2-4
CASSQLDAERYF	TRBV6-2/TRBV6-3	NA	TRBJ2-3
CASSPPTGGVVGYTF	TRBV6-6	TRBD1	TRBJ1-2
CAWSATGSETQYF	TRBV30	NA	TRBJ2-5
CASSFGQGYEQYF	TRBV27	NA	TRBJ2-7